A single sample is the source of the 21 T cell receptor beta chains below, sequenced in a study of CD8 T cells in Susac syndrome. Reverse transcription of about 0.45 to 1 ug RNA was performed with random hexamers. In TCRdb, the immunoSEQ multiplex PCR reads were re-called with MiXCR into one record per CDR3 protein. Of about 300,000 distinct CDR3 sequences listed, approximately 85% are singletons. Sequencing was performed on CD8+ T cells from PBMCs. These receptors all stem from a human donor with multiple sclerosis.

The rearrangement uses TRBV9 and TRBJ1-6; D may be TRBD1 (6 bases). Trimming took off 3 bases at V and 9 bases at J, with 16 bases between the two ends. Germline V gene lookup returns CDR1 SGDLS and CDR2 YYNGEE. CDR3 length equals 15 residues. CDR3 DNA: TGTGCCAGCAGCGGACACAGGGACTATGCTTCACCCCTCCACTTT. It is translated as CASSGHRDYASPLHF.

This chain joins TRBV10-1 and TRBJ1-1; D remains ambiguous. Germline CDR1 is WNHNN and CDR2 is SYGVQD (reference sequence). The CDR3 runs to 13 residues. Trimming shortened V by 0 bases and J by 8 bases, and 10 bases separated the two germline ends. The CDR3 protein is CASSESRAVEAFF. The DNA for the CDR3 is TGCGCCAGCAGTGAGTCCCGGGCAGTGGAAGCTTTCTTT.

V gene TRBV6-6 combines with J gene TRBJ2-7, with TRBD2 matching over 11 bases. J lost 5 bases, V lost 0 bases, and 3 bases had no gene match. Germline CDR1 MNHNY, CDR2 SVGAGI (reference sequence). This CDR3 spans 15 amino acids. The CDR3 DNA reads TGTGCCAGCAGTTACTCTCTAGCGGGAGGAGACGAGCAGTACTTC. It specifies CASSYSLAGGDEQYF.

This chain uses TRBV28 with TRBJ2-3; TRBD1 matches at 7 bases. The CDR3 is 13 amino acids. Germline V gene lookup returns CDR1 MDHEN and CDR2 SYDVKM. V gave up 6 bases and J gave up 4 bases; unmatched junction bases: 4. This CDR3 reads CASRGQWADTQYF. CDR3 DNA sequence: TGTGCCAGCAGGGGACAGTGGGCAGATACGCAGTATTTT.

The genes are TRBV9 and TRBJ2-7; D remains ambiguous. From germline, CDR1 is SGDLS and CDR2 YYNGEE. The CDR3 runs 13 residues. The ends were cut back, 0 bases at V and 5 bases at J, with 9 bases in the middle. Here the CDR3 DNA reads TGTGCCAGCAGCGTAGGGCTGGACGACGAGCAGTACTTC. It yields the protein CASSVGLDDEQYF.

The chain joins TRBV14 to TRBJ2-7, with D uncertain. CDR1 is SGHDN, CDR2 FVKESK, per germline. The V gene lost 1 base and the J gene lost 0 bases, with 16 bases spanning the gap. CDR3 length: 17 residues. CDR3 sequence: CASSQVFHNPSSYEQYF. The CDR3 DNA is TGTGCCAGCAGCCAAGTCTTCCATAACCCAAGCTCCTACGAGCAGTACTTC. The complete variable domain, with remaining parts taken from reference TRBV14 and TRBJ2-7, reads EAGVTQFPSHSVIEKGQTVTLRCDPISGHDNLYWYRRVMGKEIKFLLHFVKESKQDESGMPNNRFLAERTGGTYSTLKVQPAELEDSGVYFCASSQVFHNPSSYEQYFGPGTRLTVT.

The chain carries TRBV28 and TRBJ2-4, with a weak D call TRBD1 (6 bases). The CDR3 is made up of 17 amino acids. Trimming left V 4 bases short and J 2 bases short, with 18 bases between. CDR1 is MDHEN, CDR2 SYDVKM, per germline. This CDR3 is CASSSPSFTGTKNIQYF. The CDR3 DNA follows: TGTGCCAGCAGTTCGCCCTCTTTTACAGGGACCAAAAACATTCAGTACTTC.

On this clonotype itself: A junction end diverges from the germline sequence, so it may reflect a read error. In nucleotides, the CDR3 is TGTGCCAGCAGTGCCCCGTCTGGGGGGAATGGGCAGTTCTTC. It encodes CASSAPSGGNGQFF. This chain uses TRBV2 with TRBJ2-1; a possible D gene is TRBD2 (6 bases). In germline, CDR1 is SNHLY, CDR2 FYNNEI. The CDR3 spans 14 residues.

The rearrangement uses TRBV7-3 and TRBJ2-7; no clear D gene. This CDR3 has 14 residues. Trimming left V 2 bases short and J 5 bases short, with 13 bases between. Germline V lookup: CDR1 SGHTA, CDR2 FQGTGA. The CDR3 sequence: CASSLDHRSHEQYF. DNA of the CDR3: TGTGCCAGCAGCTTAGATCACAGATCCCACGAGCAGTACTTC.

Concerning this clonotype: The CDR3 end shows no conserved phenylalanine or tryptophan, and so a read error is likely. The DNA is omitted, as the CDR3 cannot be located on it reliably, and the CDR3 follows TCRdb's listing. The gene calls are TRBV5-1 and TRBJ2-7; TRBD2, the table's D call, was not compared with the DNA. The CDR3 extends over 9 residues, inclusive of both ends. The germline V gene has CDR1 SGHRS and CDR2 YFSETQ. CDR3 amino acids: CASSLLVAI.

The chain is built from TRBV28 and TRBJ2-1; 7 positions agree with TRBD2. J was trimmed by 5 bases and V by 3 bases; bases with no gene match: 4. The length of the CDR3 is 14 residues. In germline, CDR1 is MDHEN, CDR2 SYDVKM. The CDR3 here is CASSFLAENNEQFF. CDR3 bases: TGTGCCAGCAGTTTCCTAGCGGAGAACAATGAGCAGTTCTTC. Full variable domain (missing parts from reference TRBV28 and TRBJ2-1): DVKVTQSSRYLVKRTGEKVFLECVQDMDHENMFWYRQDPGLGLRLIYFSYDVKMKEKGDIPEGYSVSREKKERFSLILESASTNQTSMYLCASSFLAENNEQFFGPGTRLTVL.

The J gene is TRBJ2-1, the V gene TRBV19; 8 bases map to TRBD2. CDR3 length: 16 residues. V lost 3 bases and J lost 6; bases outside the gene matches: 10. Germline-derived CDR1 and CDR2 are LNHDA and SQIVND (reference sequence). The CDR3 DNA reads TGTGCCAGTAGTATGGACCGGGAGGGCCGTCCCAATGAGCAGTTCTTC. It encodes CASSMDREGRPNEQFF.

V gene TRBV27 combines with J gene TRBJ2-2; possibly TRBD1 for D (6 bases). CDR1 and CDR2 (germline): MNHEY, SMNVEV (reference sequence). This CDR3 is built from 16 residues. Trimming took off 8 bases at V and 1 base at J, with 17 bases between the two ends. The CDR3 DNA is TGTGCCAGCGCGCTATACAGGGCCCTGAACACCGGGGAGCTGTTTTTT. It encodes CASALYRALNTGELFF.

The chain carries TRBV29-1 and TRBJ2-7; 14 bases line up with TRBD2. CDR3 size: 16 residues. Germline CDR1 is SQVTM and CDR2 is ANQGSEA. J was trimmed by 4 bases and V by 5 bases; bases with no gene match: 10. CDR3 bases: TGCAGCGTTACCGGGACTAGCGGGAGTGTAGGGTACGAGCAGTACTTC. This sequence encodes CSVTGTSGSVGYEQYF.

The CDR3 DNA reads as TGTGCCAGCTCACCAGGGACTGTCTTCGAGGATACGCAGTATTTT. As protein: CASSPGTVFEDTQYF. The chain couples TRBV18 to TRBJ2-3, with D maybe TRBD2 (6 bases). With 2 bases removed from V and 6 bases from J, the gap between germline ends came to 15 bases. The CDR3 sequence is 15 residues long. Germline V gene data show CDR1 as KGHSH and CDR2 as LQKENI.

This chain connects TRBV28 to TRBJ2-7, with 7 bases matching TRBD1. The V and J ends lost 5 bases and 3 bases, in that order; junction bases with no gene match: 10. The CDR3 is 15 amino acids. CDR1 and CDR2 from the germline V gene are MDHEN and SYDVKM. The CDR3 sequence: CASSGDSLPLYEQYF. DNA of the CDR3: TGTGCCAGCAGTGGGGACAGTCTACCCCTCTACGAGCAGTACTTC.

The chain recombines TRBV29-1 with TRBJ2-7, with D maybe TRBD1 (5 bases). From germline, CDR1 is SQVTM and CDR2 ANQGSEA. V dropped 4 bases and J dropped 2 bases, with 12 bases sitting between them. The CDR3 contains 13 residues. The CDR3 here is CSVGNRSPYEQYF. The CDR3 nucleotides read TGCAGCGTTGGGAACAGGAGCCCCTACGAGCAGTACTTC.

The rearrangement joins TRBV9 to TRBJ2-2; D uncertain. Trimming left V 3 bases short and J 4 bases short, with 10 bases between. The germline gives CDR1 SGDLS, CDR2 YYNGEE. The CDR3 has 14 residues. Written as DNA, the CDR3 is TGTGCCAGCAGCGAGGATTTTGCCACCGGGGAGCTGTTTTTT. It codes for CASSEDFATGELFF.

The chain has TRBV28 and TRBJ2-6; a weak D match, TRBD1 (6 bases). Between the trimmed V and J ends, which lost 2 bases and 2 bases, there was a span of 16 bases. The germline V gene encodes CDR1 MDHEN and CDR2 SYDVKM. This CDR3 spans 18 amino acids. The chain's CDR3 is CASSLLHWNRAGANVLTF. The CDR3 DNA reads TGTGCCAGCAGTTTACTGCATTGGAACAGGGCTGGGGCCAACGTCCTGACTTTC.

The rearrangement joins TRBV28 to TRBJ1-4; tentatively, D is TRBD1 (5 bases). Trimming pared 6 bases from V and 2 bases from J, leaving 13 bases between. The CDR3 covers 15 residues. Germline CDR1 reads MDHEN; CDR2 reads SYDVKM. This chain's CDR3 is CASRNGHPTNEKLFF. For the CDR3, the DNA is TGTGCCAGCAGAAACGGACATCCCACTAATGAAAAACTGTTTTTT.

The CDR3 DNA is TGTGCCAGCAGTTCGGCGGGAGGGTTGGATGAGCAGTTCTTC. Translated: CASSSAGGLDEQFF. The rearrangement joins TRBV28 to TRBJ2-1, with 9 bases identical to TRBD2. The CDR3 is 14 residues long. The V gene end was trimmed by 4 bases and the J gene end by 8 bases; junction bases not matched to a gene: 6. Per germline, CDR1 MDHEN and CDR2 SYDVKM.